The source of this T cell receptor beta chain is a study of T cell repertoires in cytomegalovirus infection. Study-level information: Indications came from public TCR beta signatures; they pointed to CMV infection and to a matching HLA type.

There are many counts of this clonotype. Its antigen is unknown. TCRdb recomputed calls from the reads with MiXCR, one row per CDR3 protein. The table includes about 120,000 distinct CDR3 sequences, 9.5% to 13% detected once. Per germline, CDR1 SGHTA and CDR2 FQGNSA. The V gene end was trimmed by 3 bases and the J gene end by 13 bases; junction bases not matched to a gene: 11. CDR3 size: 13 residues. Sequencing input: PBMCs, sequenced either directly or after in vitro stimulation (not recorded which). This rearrangement joins TRBV7-2 to TRBJ1-1, with 7 bases aligning to TRBD1. The sequence came from a human donor in good health (CMV status not recorded). Some clones in this sample may be carry-over from other donors' samples. CDR3 residues: CASSLGTAGWVFF. The CDR3 DNA reads as TGTGCCAGCAGCTTGGGGACAGCGGGATGGGTTTTCTTT.